This T cell receptor beta chain was recovered during a study of post-analysis software for immune sequencing data. The library was made from cDNA and included unique molecular identifiers. TCRdb redid the calling of the PCR reads with MiXCR, one entry per CDR3 protein. Among 650,000 to 850,000 distinct CDR3 sequences listed, about 53% were seen once. To note about this clonotype: As yet, its antigen is unknown.

Study-level results: Included in a set of five TRBV segments more frequent in patients than controls were TRBV5-6, TRBV5-1 and TRBV20-1. Normalized Chao1 diversity in multiple sclerosis patients fell significantly below that of controls. Under the F measure, samples that were prepared in one batch clustered strongly together.

Deletions cut 6 bases from V and 5 bases from J, with 13 bases between. Germline assignment: CDR1 SNHLY and CDR2 FYNNEI. CDR3 length: 13 residues. The V call is TRBV2, the J call TRBJ2-5, with TRBD1 as a possible D gene (5 bases). The TCR was taken from a girl aged 5-17 years with multiple sclerosis. Sequencing was done on a sample of blood. The DNA of the CDR3 is TGTGCCAGCAGGATAAGGGGTGGTGAGACCCAGTACTTC. Protein sequence: CASRIRGGETQYF.